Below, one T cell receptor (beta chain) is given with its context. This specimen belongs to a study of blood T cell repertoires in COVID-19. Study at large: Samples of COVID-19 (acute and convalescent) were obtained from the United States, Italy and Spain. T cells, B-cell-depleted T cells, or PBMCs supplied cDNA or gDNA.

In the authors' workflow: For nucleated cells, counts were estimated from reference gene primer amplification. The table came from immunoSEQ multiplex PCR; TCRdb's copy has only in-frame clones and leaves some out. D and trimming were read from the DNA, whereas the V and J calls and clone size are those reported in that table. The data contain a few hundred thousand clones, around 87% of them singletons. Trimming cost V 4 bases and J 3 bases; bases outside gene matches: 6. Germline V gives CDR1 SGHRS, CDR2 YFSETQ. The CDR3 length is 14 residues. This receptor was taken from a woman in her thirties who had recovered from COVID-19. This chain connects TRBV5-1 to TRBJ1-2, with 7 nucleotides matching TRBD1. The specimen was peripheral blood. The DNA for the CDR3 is TGCGCCAGCAGCGTAACAGGGGCCGACTATGGCTACACCTTC. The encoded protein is CASSVTGADYGYTF. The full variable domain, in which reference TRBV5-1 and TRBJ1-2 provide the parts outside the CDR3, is KAGVTQTPRYLIKTRGQQVTLSCSPISGHRSVSWYQQTPGQGLQFLFEYFSETQRNKGNFPGRFSGRQFSNSRSEMNVSTLELGDSALYLCASSVTGADYGYTFGSGTRLTVV.